The clone carrying this T cell receptor beta chain was seen at least ten times. Antigen unknown. The sample comes from a study of read filtering for tumor transcriptome and immune sequencing. The study, taken as a whole, reports: The CD138-negative fraction was mixed bone marrow immune cells, not pure T cells. Even smaller IR-seq throughput identified most shared clonotypes.

The library was built from about 400 ng RNA with molecular barcoded adaptors for alpha/delta and beta/gamma chains. In TCRdb, the reads were re-called with MiXCR into one record per CDR3 protein. Here the sample spans nearly 60,000 distinct CDR3 sequences, over 9% being singletons. The trim removed 3 bases at V and 5 bases at J, leaving 7 bases unmatched. CDR1 is LGHNA and CDR2 is YNFKEQ in the germline V gene. This CDR3 comprises 16 residues. Sequencing was done on a sample of a population of CD138-negative cells sorted from bone marrow. The V gene is TRBV4-2, the J gene TRBJ2-7; 13 nucleotides align to TRBD2. The sequence derives from a donor at least 40 years old with multiple myeloma. CDR3 protein: CASSQELAGGLDEQYF. In DNA, the CDR3 is TGTGCCAGCAGCCAGGAACTAGCGGGGGGGCTCGACGAGCAGTACTTC.